This T cell receptor beta chain was recovered during a study of shared clonotypes between healthy human individuals. TCRdb keeps only in-frame clones here, not all; method: immunoSEQ multiplex PCR. This sample has some 530,000 clones; roughly 80% occur once, and the top ten carry about 12%. This clonotype originated in a woman between 40 and 50 years old in good health. Some clones in this sample may be carry-over from other donors' samples. The sample comprised PBMCs.

The CDR3 coding sequence is TGTGCCTGGACCCACTCCTACGAGCAGTACTTC. It encodes CAWTHSYEQYF. The rearrangement joins TRBV30 to TRBJ2-7, with D unclear. The germline CDR1 and CDR2 sequences are GTSNPN and SVGIG (reference sequence). The CDR3 is made up of 11 amino acids. V gave up 4 bases and J gave up 0 bases, with 4 bases separating them.